The 20 T cell receptor beta chains in this list originate from one sample, sequenced in a study of control samples from healthy donors and cancer patients. The assay was immunoSEQ multiplex PCR, and TCRdb's table has in-frame clones only and misses some. The table has about 60,000 clones, 95% to 97% seen once; the top ten hold around 0.99%. Sequencing used blood. The receptors were gathered from a young woman in good health.

V usage is TRBV21-1 and J usage is TRBJ1-2. TRBV21-1 is a pseudogene. The length of the CDR3 is 16 residues. The CDR3 nucleotides are TGTGCCAGCAGCAAAGATAGAGAAAGGAAACTCTATGGCTACACCTTC. As protein: CASSKDRERKLYGYTF.

The chain has TRBV27 and TRBJ1-3; D gene ambiguous. The germline V gene has CDR1 MNHEY and CDR2 SMNVEV (reference sequence). The CDR3 contains 14 residues. Between the trimmed V and J ends, which lost 0 bases and 3 bases, there was a span of 6 bases. CDR3 DNA: TGTGCCAGCAGTTTATCCATTCTTGGAAACACCATATATTTT. This encodes CASSLSILGNTIYF.

This chain links TRBV4-2 with TRBJ2-1; 9 bases are shared with TRBD2. This CDR3 is 16 amino acids long. After removal of 1 base from V and 1 base from J, the junction contained 2 bases not matched to a gene. Germline CDR1 reads LGHNA; CDR2 reads YNFKEQ. This CDR3 is CASSQGTSASYNEQFF. The CDR3 bases are TGTGCCAGCAGCCAAGGGACTAGCGCTTCCTACAATGAGCAGTTCTTC.

The chain combines TRBV6-5 with TRBJ1-2; 7 bases fit TRBD1. Trimming cost V 11 bases and J 5 bases; bases outside gene matches: 14. The CDR3 covers 14 residues. Germline assignment: CDR1 MNHEY and CDR2 SVGAGI. CDR3 in DNA: TGTGCCCTAAATCGGGACAGTCGTAGATATGGCTACACCTTC. Residues: CALNRDSRRYGYTF.

This clone was detected only once. The chain couples TRBV5-1 to TRBJ2-3; D remains unclear. The CDR3 sequence is 15 residues long. The V end lost 0 bases, the J end lost 5 bases, and 13 bases lay between the germline ends. Looked up from germline, CDR1 is SGHRS and CDR2 is YFSETQ. Here the CDR3 reads CASSLVPTPEDTQYF. The CDR3 bases are TGCGCCAGCAGCTTGGTTCCTACCCCCGAAGATACGCAGTATTTT.

The gene calls are TRBV30 and TRBJ1-2; 8 bases are a match to TRBD1. This CDR3 has 18 amino acids. Per the germline V gene, CDR1 is GTSNPN and CDR2 is SVGIG (reference sequence). Trimming took 3 bases from V and 8 from J; bases not matched to a gene: 23. The CDR3 protein is CAWRVVGRGQGAARGYTF. CDR3 sequence (DNA): TGTGCCTGGAGGGTAGTCGGTCGAGGACAGGGTGCGGCGCGGGGCTACACCTTC. Based on the CDR3 plus reference TRBV30 and TRBJ1-2, the full variable domain is SQTIHQWPATLVQPVGSPLSLECTVEGTSNPNLYWYRQAAGRGLQLLFYSVGIGQISSEVPQNLSASRPQDRQFILSSKKLLLSDSGFYLCAWRVVGRGQGAARGYTFGSGTRLTVV.

The V gene is TRBV25-1, the J gene TRBJ2-5, with 9 bases matching TRBD2. CDR3 length: 16 amino acids. The ends lost 3 bases at V and 2 bases at J; junction bases unmatched: 7. Per germline, CDR1 MGHDK and CDR2 SYGVNS. This CDR3 reads CASSDVLAGFQETQYF. For the CDR3, the DNA is TGTGCCAGCAGTGACGTTCTAGCGGGGTTTCAAGAGACCCAGTACTTC.

This clone was observed once. This chain links TRBV9 with TRBJ1-2; possible D gene TRBD1, 6 bases. V was trimmed by 3 bases and J by 5 bases, leaving 17 bases between them. Per germline, CDR1 SGDLS and CDR2 YYNGEE. The CDR3 consists of 15 residues. The CDR3 loop reads CASSAHHRASYGYTF. CDR3 in DNA: TGTGCCAGCAGCGCCCACCACAGGGCCTCATATGGCTACACCTTC.

The gene calls are TRBV6-6 and TRBJ1-2; no clear D gene. The CDR3 runs 15 residues. Germline loops: CDR1 MNHNY, CDR2 SVGAGI (reference sequence). V was cut by 2 bases and J by 5 bases, with 15 bases left in between. The CDR3, as DNA: TGTGCCAGCAGTTACGGCAACCCGGTTCGGTATGGCTACACCTTC. This codes for CASSYGNPVRYGYTF.

This chain connects TRBV28 to TRBJ1-4; D uncertain. The germline V gene encodes CDR1 MDHEN and CDR2 SYDVKM. V lost 6 bases to trimming and J lost 8 bases, with 10 bases between them. CDR3 length equals 12 residues. The CDR3 sequence: CASSPSLEKLFF. CDR3 bases: TGTGCCAGCAGCCCCAGCTTAGAAAAACTGTTTTTT.

The V gene is TRBV12-3 or TRBV12-4, the J gene TRBJ1-2; D might be TRBD1 (5 bases). This CDR3 region has 11 residues. The ends were cut back, 7 bases at V and 8 bases at J, with 11 bases in the middle. The CDR3 nucleotides are TGTGCCAGCAATCAGGGTGGGGGCTACACCTTC. It codes for CASNQGGGYTF.

This sequence joins TRBV12-3 or TRBV12-4 and TRBJ2-3; tentative D call: TRBD2 (5 bases). The CDR3 loop spans 11 amino acids. Deletions cut 6 bases from V and 5 bases from J, with 6 bases between. The CDR3 here is CASRGRDTQYF. CDR3 DNA: TGTGCCAGCAGGGGGAGAGATACGCAGTATTTT.

V and J are TRBV10-3 and TRBJ2-1, with 8 positions matching TRBD1. This CDR3 has 15 residues. The V gene end was trimmed by 7 bases and the J gene end by 2 bases; junction bases not matched to a gene: 7. From germline, CDR1 is ENHRY and CDR2 SYGVKD. The CDR3 spells CAINTGGLAYNEQFF. CDR3 DNA sequence: TGTGCCATCAATACAGGGGGTCTAGCCTACAATGAGCAGTTCTTC.

The chain joins TRBV28 to TRBJ2-7, with a possible D match to TRBD2 (5 bases). Germline V CDR1 and CDR2: MDHEN, SYDVKM. V lost 10 bases to trimming and J lost 3 bases, with 16 bases between them. This CDR3 region has 13 residues. This CDR3 reads CATVPGSGYEQYF. In DNA form, the CDR3 reads TGTGCCACAGTCCCGGGGAGTGGCTACGAGCAGTACTTC.

The chain is built from TRBV4-1 and TRBJ2-1; 11 bases map to TRBD2. CDR3 size: 17 residues. The J segment lost 6 bases and the V segment lost 5 bases, leaving 12 bases of the junction unmatched. The germline V gene encodes CDR1 MGHRA and CDR2 YSYEKL. The CDR3 sequence: CASSRIPRLAGSNEQFF. The DNA for the CDR3 is TGCGCCAGCAGCAGAATTCCTAGACTAGCGGGGAGCAATGAGCAGTTCTTC.

The chain is built from TRBV11-2 and TRBJ1-1, with unresolved D. Germline V lookup: CDR1 SGHAT, CDR2 FQNNGV. V lost 2 bases and J 8 bases, leaving 9 bases between the germline ends. This CDR3 has 12 amino acids. CDR3 bases: TGTGCCAGCAGCTTAACGGGCAAAGAAGCTTTCTTT. Translating it yields CASSLTGKEAFF. The full variable domain, with the rest looked up from reference TRBV11-2 and TRBJ1-1, is EAGVAQSPRYKIIEKRQSVAFWCNPISGHATLYWYQQILGQGPKLLIQFQNNGVVDDSQLPKDRFSAERLKGVDSTLKIQPAKLEDSAVYLCASSLTGKEAFFGQGTRLTVV.

This chain links TRBV14 with TRBJ2-6, with D uncertain. The CDR3 extends over 16 amino acids. Germline V gives CDR1 SGHDN, CDR2 FVKESK. Trimming removed 1 base from V and 4 bases from J, with 11 bases in between. The DNA of the CDR3 is TGTGCCAGCAGCCAAGCAATGGCTTCAGGGGCCAACGTCCTGACTTTC. This translates into CASSQAMASGANVLTF.

The chain uses TRBV19 and TRBJ1-2, with D unresolved. Trimming took 7 bases from V and 8 from J, leaving 20 bases between them. CDR1 and CDR2 from the germline V gene are LNHDA and SQIVND (reference sequence). CDR3 size: 14 residues. CDR3 loop: CASTPPFDVFGYTF. The DNA for the CDR3 is TGTGCCAGTACCCCCCCTTTCGACGTTTTCGGCTACACCTTC.

The V gene is TRBV5-4, the J gene TRBJ1-1, with D uncertain. Trimming pared 4 bases from V and 7 bases from J, leaving 11 bases between. This CDR3 has 12 residues. Germline V lookup: CDR1 SGHNT, CDR2 YYREEE (reference sequence). For the CDR3, the DNA is TGTGCCAGCAGCCTGGGAGCGAATGAAGCTTTCTTT. It is translated as CASSLGANEAFF.

This clone has only one observation. The genes are TRBV11-2 and TRBJ1-3; 10 positions match TRBD1. This CDR3 has 16 amino acids. V dropped 5 bases and J dropped 3; count of bases not matched to a gene: 7. Germline-derived CDR1 and CDR2 are SGHAT and FQNNGV. The CDR3: CASSRRQGAFGNTIYF. CDR3 coding DNA: TGTGCCAGCAGCCGACGACAGGGGGCGTTTGGAAACACCATATATTTT.